The sequence of this TCR beta chain was determined in a study of beta chain features in type 1 diabetes. Findings and caveats of the study: Among type 1 diabetes patients, VDJ junctions had fewer insertions and more deletions.

Via the markers CD45RO/CCR7/CD25/CD127/CD95/CD27, stem cell-like memory, regulatory, central memory and naive CD4+ cells were sorted. In all sorted populations, purity surpassed 95%. The length of the CDR3 is 15 residues. The V segment lost 2 bases and the J segment 9 bases; nucleotides outside the gene matches: 9. Germline V gene sequence: CDR1 SGHRS, CDR2 YFSETQ. Sequenced material consisted of expressed TCRB transcripts (all of the isolated RNA was reverse transcribed). Libraries were prepared by immunoSEQ multiplex PCR; TCRdb keeps only in-frame clonotypes and omits some of them. Here the sample spans around 500,000 clones, about an eighth being singletons. With regard to this clone: The antigen is unknown.

This sequence was found in a woman between 18 and 30 years old in good health. The source material was naive CD4+ T cells from blood. The chain carries TRBV5-1 and TRBJ2-1, with 9 positions matching TRBD2. CDR3 sequence (DNA): TGCGCCAGCAGCTTTCTAGCGGGAAACACCCTTGAGCAGTTCTTC. Protein sequence: CASSFLAGNTLEQFF.